This is a list of T cell receptor beta chains from one sample in a study of T cell responses to AZD1222 COVID-19 vaccine. Produced via immunoSEQ multiplex PCR; TCRdb's table is partial and in-frame only. The sample has fewer than 200,000 clones, around nine tenths seen once. Sequences were derived from peripheral blood, sampled 28 days after the second AZD1222 dose. These receptor sequences come from an adult who received the AZD1222 COVID-19 vaccine. CDR3s include the opening cysteine and the closing phenylalanine or tryptophan. The D gene is left open where the match is weak. Clone size appears in some rows only: once, few, many, or a class for an expanded clone.

>TRBJ2-2|.|.|TRBV9
TGTGCCAGCAGCTCCGGACTGAACACCGGGGAGCTGTTTTTT
CASSSGLNTGELFF
>TRBJ2-3|.|.|TRBV7-2
TGTGCCAGCAGCTTGTCAGACTTGAACACAGATACGCAGTATTTT
CASSLSDLNTDTQYF
>TRBJ1-1|TRBD1|.|TRBV27
TGTGCCAGCAGTATATCCGGGACAGGGCCCGGGAACACTGAAGCTTTCTTT
CASSISGTGPGNTEAFF
>TRBJ1-1|.|.|TRBV6-4
TGTGCCAGCACCCCGGACAGTAGGGGCACTGAAGCTTTCTTT
CASTPDSRGTEAFF
>TRBJ2-1|.|.|TRBV18
TGTGCCAGCTCACCACGAGGTCGTAGCTCCTACAATGAGCAGTTCTTC
CASSPRGRSSYNEQFF
>TRBJ1-1|.|.|TRBV18
TGTGCCAGCCTACCGAACAGGTATATGAACACTGAAGCTTTCTTT
CASLPNRYMNTEAFF
>TRBJ1-5|TRBD1|few|TRBV3-1/TRBV3-2
TGTGCCAGCAGCCACGGACAGGGGGTGGGTCAGCCCCAGCATTTT
CASSHGQGVGQPQHF
>TRBJ1-2|.|.|TRBV30
TGTGCCTGGAGTAATCTGGGGCGGATGTATATCTATGGCTACACCTTC
CAWSNLGRMYIYGYTF
>TRBJ1-2|.|.|TRBV6-5
TGTGCCAGCAGTCTAGCGAGATCCTATGGCTACACCTTC
CASSLARSYGYTF
>TRBJ2-5|.|.|TRBV3-1/TRBV3-2
TGTGCCAGCAGTTCGACTGGCCCCCAAGAGACCCAGTACTTC
CASSSTGPQETQYF
>TRBJ1-2|.|.|TRBV4-3
TGCGCCAGCAGCCAGGCCTGGGACAACTCTAACTATGGCTACACCTTC
CASSQAWDNSNYGYTF
>TRBJ2-1|.|.|TRBV12-5
TGTGCTAGTGGTTCCCTCTGGGGCGGGGGCCAGTTCTTC
CASGSLWGGGQFF
>TRBJ2-5|.|.|TRBV6-6
TGTGCCAGCAGTTACACGAAAGAGCCCCAAGAGACCCAGTACTTC
CASSYTKEPQETQYF
>TRBJ1-1|TRBD1|.|TRBV28
TGTGCCAGCAGTGACAGGGGATCGTCTACTGAAGCTTTCTTT
CASSDRGSSTEAFF
>TRBJ2-2|TRBD1|.|TRBV29-1
TGCAGCGTGGCACAGGGGGTTAGTAGTCCCGGGGAGCTGTTTTTT
CSVAQGVSSPGELFF
>TRBJ2-5|.|.|TRBV9
TGTGCCAGCAGCGATCGTGGGGACCGGGAGACCCAGTACTTC
CASSDRGDRETQYF
>TRBJ1-1|.|.|TRBV15
TGTGCCACTAAAGCCAGGGGACCGAACACTGAAGCTTTCTTT
CATKARGPNTEAFF
>TRBJ1-2|TRBD1|.|TRBV5-1
TGCGCCAGCAGCCTACAGGGGGCGGGTGGCTACACCTTC
CASSLQGAGGYTF
>TRBJ1-6|TRBD1|.|TRBV3-1/TRBV3-2
TGTGCCAGCACTATGGGGACAGGGTATTCACCCCTCCACTTT
CASTMGTGYSPLHF
>TRBJ2-3|TRBD2|few|TRBV6-5
TGTGCCAGCAGGGCGGGGGGTGTAGGTACGCAGTATTTT
CASRAGGVGTQYF
>TRBJ2-3|.|.|TRBV9
TGTGCCAGCAGCCCACGTCAGGGTCCTAGCACAGATACGCAGTATTTT
CASSPRQGPSTDTQYF
>TRBJ1-5|.|.|TRBV19
TGTGCCAGTAGTATTGGCCGGAATAGCAATCAGCCCCAGCATTTT
CASSIGRNSNQPQHF